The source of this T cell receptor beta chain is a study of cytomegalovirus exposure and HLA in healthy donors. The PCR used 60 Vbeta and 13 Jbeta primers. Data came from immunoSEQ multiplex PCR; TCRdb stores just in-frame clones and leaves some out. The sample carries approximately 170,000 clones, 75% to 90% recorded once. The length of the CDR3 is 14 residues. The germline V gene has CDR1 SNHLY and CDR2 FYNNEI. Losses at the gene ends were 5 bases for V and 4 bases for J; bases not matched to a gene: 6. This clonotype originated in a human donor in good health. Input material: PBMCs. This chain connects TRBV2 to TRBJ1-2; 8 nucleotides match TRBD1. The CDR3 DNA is TGTGCCAGCAGTAGGGGGACAGGCATCTATGGCTACACCTTC. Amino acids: CASSRGTGIYGYTF. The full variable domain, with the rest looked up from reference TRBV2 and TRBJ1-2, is EPEVTQTPSHQVTQMGQEVILRCVPISNHLYFYWYRQILGQKVEFLVSFYNNEISEKSEIFDDQFSVERPDGSNFTLKIRSTKLEDSAMYFCASSRGTGIYGYTFGSGTRLTVV.